A selection of T cell receptor beta chains follows, all from one sample in a study of monozygotic twins with inflammatory bowel disease. One entry per CDR3 protein, without DNA, is what TCRdb gives after re-calling the 5' RACE reads. The sample has more than 350,000 distinct CDR3 sequences; the top ten hold 2% to 3%. Sequenced: blood. Receptors were obtained from a human donor with ulcerative colitis or Crohn's disease, or a healthy co-twin of an affected twin (not recorded which). Each CDR3 is given with its conserved first and last residue.

>TRBV2|TRBJ2-2
CASSDKTGTNTGELFF
>TRBV7-3|TRBJ2-3
CASSSSFSRMTDTQYF
>TRBV5-1|TRBJ2-2
CASSGTGNTGELFF
>TRBV6-2/TRBV6-3|TRBJ2-3
CASTRLAGQNTQYF
>TRBV12-3/TRBV12-4|TRBJ2-6
CASSPGPGAGANVLTF
>TRBV5-1|TRBJ1-5
CASSFSGGNNQPQHF
>TRBV14|TRBJ1-3
CASSLLTGGGGNTIYF
>TRBV20-1|TRBJ2-5
CSAPGTDQETQYF
>TRBV7-9|TRBJ1-1
CASSSIPEAFF
>TRBV3-1|TRBJ2-5
CASSGTDGVTQYF
>TRBV11-3|TRBJ2-5
CASSLSGLQETQYF
>TRBV6-1|TRBJ2-4
CASSSGPWDKNIQYF
>TRBV5-1|TRBJ2-7
CASSLVRAGYEQYF
>TRBV10-3|TRBJ1-1
CASWTGRTEAFF
>TRBV27|TRBJ2-7
CASRRSQGGSIEQYF
>TRBV28|TRBJ2-5
CASSLELAVTQYF
>TRBV14|TRBJ1-1
CASSQVRGMNTEAFF
>TRBV7-2|TRBJ2-3
CASSRLAGGDTQYF
>TRBV7-2|TRBJ1-1
CASSYLGGEVNTEAFF
>TRBV29-1|TRBJ2-3
CSVGTGGPDTQYF
>TRBV5-1|TRBJ1-4
CASSLAGQGNEKLFF
>TRBV7-9|TRBJ2-5
CASSPLAGPQETQYF
>TRBV12-3/TRBV12-4|TRBJ1-5
CASSPDKETQHF
>TRBV12-3/TRBV12-4|TRBJ1-1
CASSSRQGASPPAFF
>TRBV6-6|TRBJ2-7
CASSSGRTGEQYF
>TRBV19|TRBJ2-1
CASSEGLAGAHEQFF
>TRBV7-9|TRBJ1-4
CASSPDGATNEKLFF
>TRBV10-3|TRBJ2-1
CAHGEGSYNEQFF
>TRBV11-2|TRBJ1-4
CASSPLSGQKNEKLFF
>TRBV6-5|TRBJ2-1
CASSYGPNNEQFF
>TRBV23-1|TRBJ2-7
CASSQLERAHYEQYF
>TRBV3-1|TRBJ1-1
CASSHGDLRGTEAFF
>TRBV18|TRBJ1-5
CASSPSAGDQPQHF
>TRBV2|TRBJ1-3
CASGASGNTIYF
>TRBV20-1|TRBJ2-3
CSAVGGPRGDTQYF
>TRBV5-1|TRBJ2-2
CASSLYRSSGELFF
>TRBV6-2/TRBV6-3|TRBJ1-5
CASSSRGLGNQPQHF
>TRBV5-5|TRBJ1-1
CASSPEGRKNTEAFF